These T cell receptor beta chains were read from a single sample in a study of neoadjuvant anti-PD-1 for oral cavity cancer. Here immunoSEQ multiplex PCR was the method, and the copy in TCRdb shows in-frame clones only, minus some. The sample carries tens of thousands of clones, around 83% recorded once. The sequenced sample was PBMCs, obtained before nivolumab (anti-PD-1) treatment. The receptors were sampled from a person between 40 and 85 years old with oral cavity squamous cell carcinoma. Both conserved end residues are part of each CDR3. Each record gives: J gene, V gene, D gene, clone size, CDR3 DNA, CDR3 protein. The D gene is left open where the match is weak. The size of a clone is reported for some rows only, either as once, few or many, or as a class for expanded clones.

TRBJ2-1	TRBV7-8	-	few	TGTGCCAGCAGCTTATTTTTCGATGAGCAGTTCTTC	CASSLFFDEQFF
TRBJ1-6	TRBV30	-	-	TGTGCCTGGACCCCAGGAATAACATATAATTCACCCCTCCACTTT	CAWTPGITYNSPLHF
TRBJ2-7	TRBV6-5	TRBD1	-	TGTGCCAGCAACGCCGGGACAGGGCTCGAGCAGTACTTC	CASNAGTGLEQYF
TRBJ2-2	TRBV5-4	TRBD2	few	TGTGCCAGCAGCTTGGGGCCTAGCGGGGGGGCCTCCGGGGAGCTGTTTTTT	CASSLGPSGGASGELFF
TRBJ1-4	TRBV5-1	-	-	TGCGCCAGCAGCTTCGGGGCGGCGGGAGAAAAACTGTTTTTT	CASSFGAAGEKLFF
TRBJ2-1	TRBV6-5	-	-	TGTGCCAGCAGTTACTCCCGTGGGGAGCAGTTCTTC	CASSYSRGEQFF
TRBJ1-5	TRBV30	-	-	TGTGCCTGGAGTGGGAAGAGCAATCAGCCCCAGCATTTT	CAWSGKSNQPQHF
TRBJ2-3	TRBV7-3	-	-	TGTGCCAGCAGCTTAATATTAGGGGCCAGCACAGATACGCAGTATTTT	CASSLILGASTDTQYF
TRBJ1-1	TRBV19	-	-	TGTGCCAGTAGTATAGGCGTCAGGGCGGGCACTGAAGCTTTCTTT	CASSIGVRAGTEAFF
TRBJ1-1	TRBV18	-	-	TGTGCCAGCTCACCACAAACAGGCACTGAAGCTTTCTTT	CASSPQTGTEAFF
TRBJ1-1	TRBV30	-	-	TGTGCCTGGAGTGTGGCAGGTCGGGGCACTGAAGCTTTCTTT	CAWSVAGRGTEAFF
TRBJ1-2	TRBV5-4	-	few	TGTGCCAGCAGCACGGCCCTAAACTATGGCTACACCTTC	CASSTALNYGYTF